What follows describes a single T cell receptor beta chain. Clinical history reported by participants formed the basis on which cohorts were assigned. Resolution of symptoms, clearance, or two negative PCRs was present in recovered Cohort 3 donors. The sample is drawn from a study of blood T cell repertoires in COVID-19. V lost 3 bases and J lost 2; bases outside the gene matches: 5. Germline V CDR1 and CDR2: ENHRY, SYGVKD. This CDR3 region has 16 residues. In the source study's methods: Estimation of nucleated cell counts was performed using reference gene primer amplification. This table comes from immunoSEQ multiplex PCR, and its TCRdb copy is limited to in-frame clones, with some not included. That table furnishes V, J and clone size, whereas the DNA furnished D and trimming. The table includes approximately 300,000 clones, under 90% detected once.

This chain connects TRBV10-3 to TRBJ2-2, with 8 bases lining up with TRBD1. The receptor comes from a man in his thirties or forties who had recovered from COVID-19. The sample taken for sequencing was PBMCs or T cells enriched from blood (not recorded which). This chain's CDR3 is CAISEDRGSNTGELFF. The CDR3 DNA reads as TGTGCCATCAGTGAAGACAGGGGAAGTAACACCGGGGAGCTGTTTTTT.